The 9 T cell receptor beta chains below were found in one sample sequenced in a study of blood T cells in healthy people across ages. A sample-barcoded 5' primer and a J-beta primer mix were used in a second PCR of about 7 to 12 cycles. TCRdb recomputed calls from the 5' RACE reads with MiXCR, one row per CDR3 protein. This repertoire shows 1.5 million to 2 million distinct CDR3 sequences, about 50% found once; its top ten account for more than 2%. The sequenced sample consisted of blood. The receptor source for this set is a woman in her thirties or forties in good health.

This clonotype has more than one count but fewer than ten. The chain has TRBV5-1 and TRBJ2-1, with 9 positions matching TRBD2. V shed 4 bases and J 10 bases; nucleotides not matched to a gene: 12. This CDR3 is built from 15 residues. Germline loops: CDR1 SGHRS, CDR2 YFSETQ. The CDR3 region has the DNA TGCGCCAGCAGCGCCGAGGCTAGCGGGGTGTCGGAGCAGTTCTTC. Translating gives CASSAEASGVSEQFF.

The chain recombines TRBV9 with TRBJ1-1; no firm D call. The CDR3 contains 15 residues. Germline V gene sequence: CDR1 SGDLS, CDR2 YYNGEE. V lost 0 bases to trimming and J lost 3 bases, with 12 bases between them. In nucleotides, the CDR3 is TGTGCCAGCAGCGTAGTTGGACGGGCCGACACTGAAGCTTTCTTT. Translating it yields CASSVVGRADTEAFF.

The V and J genes are TRBV28 and TRBJ1-5; tentatively, D is TRBD1 (5 bases). The V gene lost 6 bases and the J gene lost 0 bases, with 18 bases spanning the gap. The CDR3 is 17 residues long. Germline loops: CDR1 MDHEN, CDR2 SYDVKM. CDR3: CASRPTTGRFSNQPQHF. The DNA of the CDR3 is TGTGCCAGCAGACCCACGACGGGACGATTTAGCAATCAGCCCCAGCATTTT. Full variable domain (missing parts from reference TRBV28 and TRBJ1-5): DVKVTQSSRYLVKRTGEKVFLECVQDMDHENMFWYRQDPGLGLRLIYFSYDVKMKEKGDIPEGYSVSREKKERFSLILESASTNQTSMYLCASRPTTGRFSNQPQHFGDGTRLSIL.

This chain uses TRBV4-1 with TRBJ1-4; 8 bases fit TRBD1. V was pared by 4 bases and J by 5 bases, with 3 bases of the junction left unmatched. The length of the CDR3 is 14 residues. CDR1 and CDR2 from the germline V gene are MGHRA and YSYEKL. The CDR3 sequence: CASSPGQENEKLFF. CDR3 coding DNA: TGCGCCAGCAGCCCGGGACAGGAGAATGAAAAACTGTTTTTT.

The chain joins TRBV6-4 to TRBJ2-2; TRBD2 aligns across 12 bases. Trimming took 6 bases from V and 4 from J; bases not matched to a gene: 3. CDR1 is MRHNA and CDR2 is SNTAGT in the germline V gene. This CDR3 region has 15 residues. The CDR3 sequence: CASSALAGGTGELFF. CDR3 in DNA: TGTGCCAGCAGCGCACTAGCGGGGGGCACCGGGGAGCTGTTTTTT.

This clonotype has a handful of counts. The gene calls are TRBV7-9 and TRBJ2-4; no firm D call. With the DNA end fitting TRBJ2-5 better, the J assignment may be wrong. Per the germline V gene, CDR1 is SEHNR and CDR2 is FQNEAQ (reference sequence). The CDR3 loop spans 13 amino acids. In DNA, the CDR3 is TGTGCCGGAACCAGTACTGCGAAAGAGACCCAGTACTTC. This codes for CAGTSTAKETQYF.

This clonotype was recorded a few times. The chain uses TRBV7-6 and TRBJ2-3, with D unclear. The V and J ends lost 6 bases and 5 bases respectively, with 15 bases between them. Germline-derived CDR1 and CDR2 are SGHVS and FNYEAQ. The CDR3 totals 14 residues. CDR3 nucleotides: TGTGCCAGCAGTATTCGGAACACGAGAGATACGCAGTATTTT. Translating gives CASSIRNTRDTQYF. The variable domain in full, with the rest retrieved from reference TRBV7-6 and TRBJ2-3, is GAGVSQSPRYKVTKRGQDVALRCDPISGHVSLYWYRQALGQGPEFLTYFNYEAQQDKSGLPNDRFSAERPEGSISTLTIQRTEQRDSAMYRCASSIRNTRDTQYFGPGTRLTVL.

This chain connects TRBV7-8 to TRBJ2-1; D is possibly TRBD2 (6 bases). Trimming shortened V by 5 bases and J by 7 bases, and 12 bases separated the two germline ends. The CDR3 contains 13 residues. Germline lookup yields CDR1 SGHVS and CDR2 FQNEAQ. DNA for the CDR3: TGTGCCAGCAGCCACTCCCTAGCGAATGAGCAGTTCTTC. It is translated as CASSHSLANEQFF.

In this sample, this clonotype turned up a few times. This chain joins TRBV4-2 and TRBJ2-7; D possibly corresponds to TRBD2 (6 bases). Deletions cut 0 bases from V and 4 bases from J, with 10 bases between. This CDR3 spans 14 amino acids. Germline lookup yields CDR1 LGHNA and CDR2 YNFKEQ. The CDR3 loop is CASSQEWREYEQYF. Here the CDR3 DNA reads TGTGCCAGCAGCCAAGAGTGGAGGGAGTACGAGCAGTACTTC.